The 10 T cell receptor beta chains given below trace back to one sample, sequenced in a study of blood T cell repertoires in COVID-19. The method was immunoSEQ multiplex PCR; TCRdb's version includes in-frame clones alone and lacks a portion of them. The repertoire holds roughly 160,000 clones, with approximately 84% as singletons. The sample consisted of peripheral blood. All receptors come from an elderly woman with COVID-19, enrolled during active disease.

J is TRBJ2-3 and V is TRBV4-3, with 13 bases fitting TRBD2. V shed 4 bases and J 0 bases; nucleotides not matched to a gene: 4. Germline loops: CDR1 LGHNA, CDR2 YSLEER. The CDR3 spans 17 residues. In DNA form, the CDR3 reads TGCGCCAGCAGCCTAAGACTAGCGGGGGGAAGCACAGATACGCAGTATTTT. As protein: CASSLRLAGGSTDTQYF.

The chain couples TRBV6-4 to TRBJ2-1, with D possibly TRBD2 on 5 matching bases. The germline CDR1 and CDR2 sequences are MRHNA and SNTAGT. The CDR3 runs 14 residues. V lost 4 bases to trimming and J lost 3 bases, with 10 bases between them. CDR3 DNA sequence: TGTGCCAGCAGTGTTCGGGGATTCTACAATGAGCAGTTCTTC. The encoded protein is CASSVRGFYNEQFF.

The genes are TRBV3-1 (or the pseudogene TRBV3-2) and TRBJ1-3; D remains unclear. Germline V CDR1 and CDR2: LGHDT, YNNKEL (reference sequence). V was shortened by 5 bases and J by 4 bases, with 9 bases between the two germline ends. This CDR3 contains 13 residues. The CDR3, as DNA: TGTGCCAGCAGCTCGGGATCCGGAAACACCATATATTTT. Protein: CASSSGSGNTIYF.

V is TRBV7-9 and J is TRBJ2-2; possible D gene TRBD1, 6 bases. Germline V lookup: CDR1 SEHNR, CDR2 FQNEAQ (reference sequence). The V end was cut by 1 base, the J end by 4 bases, with 10 bases between. The CDR3 runs to 15 residues. CDR3 protein: CASSLVGARTGELFF. The CDR3 DNA reads as TGTGCCAGCAGCTTAGTGGGGGCGCGCACCGGGGAGCTGTTTTTT.

The genes are TRBV18 and TRBJ2-1; TRBD2 is a possible D gene (6 bases). The CDR3 spans 12 residues. The germline CDR1 and CDR2 sequences are KGHSH and LQKENI. Trimming shortened V by 10 bases and J by 4 bases, and 11 bases separated the two germline ends. CDR3 sequence (DNA): TGTGCCACGTCCGGACTATACAATGAGCAGTTCTTC. It is translated as CATSGLYNEQFF.

The chain recombines TRBV10-3 with TRBJ1-1; D remains ambiguous. The germline V gene encodes CDR1 ENHRY and CDR2 SYGVKD. Trimming removed 3 bases at V and 10 bases at J, with 21 bases between. The CDR3 is 15 residues long. For the CDR3, the DNA is TGTGCCATCAGTGATCCGACTAAAGGGCCAGAAGGAGCTTTCTTT. Its translation is CAISDPTKGPEGAFF.

The chain carries TRBV7-6 and TRBJ2-6; TRBD2 is a possible D gene (5 bases). Trimming shortened V by 1 base and J by 2 bases, and 15 bases separated the two germline ends. Germline loops: CDR1 SGHVS, CDR2 FNYEAQ. This CDR3 is 18 amino acids long. CDR3: CASSLGGRNEAGANVLTF. For the CDR3, the DNA is TGTGCCAGCAGCTTAGGAGGGCGTAATGAGGCTGGGGCCAACGTCCTGACTTTC.

The chain joins TRBV5-5 to TRBJ2-2; tentative D call: TRBD1 (5 bases). Trimming left V 4 bases short and J 1 base short, with 14 bases between. CDR1 is SGHKS, CDR2 YYEKEE, per germline (reference sequence). The CDR3 covers 16 residues. The CDR3 sequence: CASSRWGQGNTGELFF. CDR3 bases: TGTGCCAGCAGCCGGTGGGGCCAGGGGAACACCGGGGAGCTGTTTTTT.

The chain couples TRBV30 to TRBJ2-7; 8 bases line up with TRBD1. There are 11 residues in the CDR3. V dropped 3 bases and J dropped 5; count of bases not matched to a gene: 0. Germline CDR1 GTSNPN, CDR2 SVGIG (reference sequence). The CDR3 is CAWRQGDEQYF. As DNA, the CDR3 is TGTGCCTGGAGACAGGGGGACGAGCAGTACTTC. Full variable domain (missing parts from reference TRBV30 and TRBJ2-7): SQTIHQWPATLVQPVGSPLSLECTVEGTSNPNLYWYRQAAGRGLQLLFYSVGIGQISSEVPQNLSASRPQDRQFILSSKKLLLSDSGFYLCAWRQGDEQYFGPGTRLTVT.

This clone showed up just once. The CDR3, as DNA: TGTGCCAGCAGCTTAGGCGGGTGGGGAGATACGCAGTATTTT. Translating it yields CASSLGGWGDTQYF. The chain links TRBV11-3 to TRBJ2-3; possible D gene TRBD2, 5 bases. V was clipped by 1 base and J by 5 bases, with 10 bases between them. Germline loops: CDR1 SGHNT, CDR2 YENEEA. The CDR3 sequence is 14 residues long.